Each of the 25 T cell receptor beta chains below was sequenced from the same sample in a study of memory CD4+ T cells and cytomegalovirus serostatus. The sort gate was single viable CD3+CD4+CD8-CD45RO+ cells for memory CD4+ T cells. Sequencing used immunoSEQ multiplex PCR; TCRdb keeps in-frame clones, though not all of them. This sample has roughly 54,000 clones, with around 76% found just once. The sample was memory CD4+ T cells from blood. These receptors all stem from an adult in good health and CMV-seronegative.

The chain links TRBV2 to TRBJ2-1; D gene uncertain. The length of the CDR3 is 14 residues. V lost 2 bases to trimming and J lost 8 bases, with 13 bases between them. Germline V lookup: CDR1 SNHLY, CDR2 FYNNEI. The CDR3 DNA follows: TGTGCCAGCAGTGAACAGGCCCAGACGCATGAGCAGTTCTTC. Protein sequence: CASSEQAQTHEQFF.

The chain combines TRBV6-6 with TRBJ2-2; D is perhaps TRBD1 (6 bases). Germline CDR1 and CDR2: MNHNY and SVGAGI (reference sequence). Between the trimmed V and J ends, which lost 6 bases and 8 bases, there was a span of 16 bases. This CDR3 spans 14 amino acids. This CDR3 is CASSGQSRWGELFF. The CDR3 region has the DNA TGTGCCAGCAGCGGACAGTCACGGTGGGGGGAGCTGTTTTTT.

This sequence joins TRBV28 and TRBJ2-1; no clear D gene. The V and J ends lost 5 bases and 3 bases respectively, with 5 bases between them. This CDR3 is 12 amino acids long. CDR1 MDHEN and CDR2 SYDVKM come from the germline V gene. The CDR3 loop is CASSAYYNEQFF. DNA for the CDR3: TGTGCCAGCAGTGCCTACTACAATGAGCAGTTCTTC.

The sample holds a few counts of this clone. CDR3 in amino acids: CASSIRTGVNTEAFF. The CDR3 DNA is TGTGCCAGCAGCATCCGGACAGGGGTCAACACTGAAGCTTTCTTT. The chain has TRBV11-2 and TRBJ1-1, with TRBD1 identical over 9 bases. In germline, CDR1 is SGHAT, CDR2 FQNNGV. This CDR3 spans 15 amino acids. J lost 2 bases, V lost 5 bases, and 6 bases had no gene match.

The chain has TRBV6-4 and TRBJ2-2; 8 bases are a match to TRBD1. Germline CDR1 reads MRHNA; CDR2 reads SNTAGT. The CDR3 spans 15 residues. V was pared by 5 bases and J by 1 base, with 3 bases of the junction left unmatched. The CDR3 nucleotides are TGTGCCAGCAGTACCGGACAGGGGAACACCGGGGAGCTGTTTTTT. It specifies CASSTGQGNTGELFF.

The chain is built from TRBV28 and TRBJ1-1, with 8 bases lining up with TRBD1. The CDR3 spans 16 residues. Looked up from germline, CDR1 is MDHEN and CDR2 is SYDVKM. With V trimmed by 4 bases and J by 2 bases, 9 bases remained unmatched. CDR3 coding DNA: TGTGCCAGCAGTTCCCTTTTGACAGGGGACAACACTGAAGCTTTCTTT. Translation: CASSSLLTGDNTEAFF.

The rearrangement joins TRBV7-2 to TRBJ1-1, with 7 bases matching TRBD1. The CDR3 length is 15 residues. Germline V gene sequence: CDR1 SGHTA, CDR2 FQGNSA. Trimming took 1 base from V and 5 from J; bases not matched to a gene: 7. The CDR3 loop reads CASSLGGRGRTEAFF. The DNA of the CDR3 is TGTGCCAGCAGCTTAGGAGGCAGGGGGAGAACTGAAGCTTTCTTT.

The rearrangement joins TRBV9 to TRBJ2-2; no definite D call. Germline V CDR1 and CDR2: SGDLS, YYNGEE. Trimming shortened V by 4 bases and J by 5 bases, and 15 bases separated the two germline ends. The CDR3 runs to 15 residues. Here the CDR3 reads CASSRTDVPTGELFF. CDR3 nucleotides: TGTGCCAGCAGCAGGACGGACGTCCCAACCGGGGAGCTGTTTTTT.

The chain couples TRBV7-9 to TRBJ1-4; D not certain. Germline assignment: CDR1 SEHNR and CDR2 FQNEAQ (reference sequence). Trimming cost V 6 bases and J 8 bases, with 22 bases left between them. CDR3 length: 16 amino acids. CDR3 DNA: TGTGCCAGCAGTTCCCTTGGACCGGGCTTATGGGAAAAACTGTTTTTT. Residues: CASSSLGPGLWEKLFF.

The CDR3 DNA reads as TGTGCCAGCAGTGAAGCGCGGGACAGGACCACCTTC. Its protein product is CASSEARDRTTF. The chain carries TRBV6-1 and TRBJ1-2, with 8 bases aligning to TRBD1. The V segment lost 0 bases and the J segment 13 bases; nucleotides outside the gene matches: 4. This CDR3 region has 12 residues. Germline lookup yields CDR1 MNHNS and CDR2 SASEGT.

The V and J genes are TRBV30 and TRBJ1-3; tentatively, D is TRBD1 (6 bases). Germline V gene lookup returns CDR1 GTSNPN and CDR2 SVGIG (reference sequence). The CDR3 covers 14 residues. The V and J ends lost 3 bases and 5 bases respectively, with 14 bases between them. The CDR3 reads CAWRWGRGRNTIYF. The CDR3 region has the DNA TGTGCCTGGAGATGGGGGCGCGGCAGAAACACCATATATTTT.

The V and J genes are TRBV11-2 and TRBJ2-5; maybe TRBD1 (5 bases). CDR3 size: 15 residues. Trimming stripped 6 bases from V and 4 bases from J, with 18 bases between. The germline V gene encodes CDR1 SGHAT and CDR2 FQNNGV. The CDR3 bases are TGTGCCAGCAGTAAAGAAGGGGTAGGTGGAGAGACCCAGTACTTC. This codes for CASSKEGVGGETQYF. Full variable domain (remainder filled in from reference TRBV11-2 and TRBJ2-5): EAGVAQSPRYKIIEKRQSVAFWCNPISGHATLYWYQQILGQGPKLLIQFQNNGVVDDSQLPKDRFSAERLKGVDSTLKIQPAKLEDSAVYLCASSKEGVGGETQYFGPGTRLLVL.

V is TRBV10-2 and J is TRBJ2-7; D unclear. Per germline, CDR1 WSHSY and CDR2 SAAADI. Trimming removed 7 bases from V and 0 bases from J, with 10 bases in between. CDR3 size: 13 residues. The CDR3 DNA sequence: TGCGCCAGCACCCACGGTCCCTCCTACGAGCAGTACTTC. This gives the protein CASTHGPSYEQYF.

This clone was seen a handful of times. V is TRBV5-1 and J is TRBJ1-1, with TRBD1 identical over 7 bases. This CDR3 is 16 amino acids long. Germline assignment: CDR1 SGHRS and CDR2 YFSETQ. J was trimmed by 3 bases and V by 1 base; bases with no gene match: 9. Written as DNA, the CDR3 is TGCGCCAGCAGCTTGCACCCAGGGGGTCTGGACACTGAAGCTTTCTTT. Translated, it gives CASSLHPGGLDTEAFF.

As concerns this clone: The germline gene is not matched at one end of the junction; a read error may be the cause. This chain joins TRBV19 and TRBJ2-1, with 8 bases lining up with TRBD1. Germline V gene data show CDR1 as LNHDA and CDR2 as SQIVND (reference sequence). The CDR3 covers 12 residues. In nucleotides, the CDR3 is TGTGCCAGTAGTATAGGAGGACAGGGCCAAATCTTC. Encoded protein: CASSIGGQGQIF.

DNA for the CDR3: TGTGCCAGTAGTATTAAGACCCCACGACGAGACTATGGCTACACCTTC. This translates into CASSIKTPRRDYGYTF. The rearrangement uses TRBV19 and TRBJ1-2; D remains ambiguous. In germline, CDR1 is LNHDA, CDR2 SQIVND (reference sequence). V lost 3 bases and J lost 3, with 17 bases in between. The CDR3 sequence is 16 residues long.

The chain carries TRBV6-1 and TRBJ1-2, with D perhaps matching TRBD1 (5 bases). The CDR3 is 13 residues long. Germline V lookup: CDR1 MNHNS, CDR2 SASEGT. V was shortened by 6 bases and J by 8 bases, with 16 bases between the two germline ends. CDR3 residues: CASSPDSLSGYTF. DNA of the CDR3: TGTGCCAGCAGCCCCGACAGCCTCTCCGGCTACACCTTC.

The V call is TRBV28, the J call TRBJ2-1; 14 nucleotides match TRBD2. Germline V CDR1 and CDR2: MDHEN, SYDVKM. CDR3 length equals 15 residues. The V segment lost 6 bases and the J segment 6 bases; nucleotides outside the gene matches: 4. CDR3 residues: CASRPTSGGGNEQFF. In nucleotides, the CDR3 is TGTGCCAGCAGACCGACTAGCGGGGGGGGCAATGAGCAGTTCTTC.

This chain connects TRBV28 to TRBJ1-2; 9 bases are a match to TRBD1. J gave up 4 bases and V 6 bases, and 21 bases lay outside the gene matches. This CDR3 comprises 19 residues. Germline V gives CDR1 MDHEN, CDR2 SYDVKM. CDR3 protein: CASSSTRSEGGQGLYGYTF. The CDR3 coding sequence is TGTGCCAGCAGCTCTACCCGAAGCGAGGGGGGACAGGGTCTCTATGGCTACACCTTC.

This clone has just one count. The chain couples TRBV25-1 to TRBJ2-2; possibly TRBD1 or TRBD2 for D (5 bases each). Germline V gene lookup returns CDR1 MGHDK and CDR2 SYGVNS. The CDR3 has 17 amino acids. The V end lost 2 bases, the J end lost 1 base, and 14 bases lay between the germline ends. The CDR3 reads CASSEPVRGRNTGELFF. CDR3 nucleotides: TGTGCCAGCAGTGAACCCGTTCGGGGACGGAACACCGGGGAGCTGTTTTTT.

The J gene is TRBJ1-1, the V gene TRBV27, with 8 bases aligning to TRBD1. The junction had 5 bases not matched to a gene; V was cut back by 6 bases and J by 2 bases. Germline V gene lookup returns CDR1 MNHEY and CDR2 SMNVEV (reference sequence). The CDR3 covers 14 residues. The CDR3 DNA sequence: TGTGCCAGCAGACGACAGGGGACAAACACTGAAGCTTTCTTT. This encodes CASRRQGTNTEAFF.

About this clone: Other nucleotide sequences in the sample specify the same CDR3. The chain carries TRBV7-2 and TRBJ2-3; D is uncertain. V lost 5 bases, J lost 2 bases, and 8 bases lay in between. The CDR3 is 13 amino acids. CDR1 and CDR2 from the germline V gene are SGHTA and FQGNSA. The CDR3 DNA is TGTGCCAGCAGCCTGGACCACACAGATACGCAGTATTTT. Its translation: CASSLDHTDTQYF. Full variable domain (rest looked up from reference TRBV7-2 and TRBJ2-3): GAGVSQSPSNKVTEKGKDVELRCDPISGHTALYWYRQSLGQGLEFLIYFQGNSAPDKSGLPSDRFSAERTGGSVSTLTIQRTQQEDSAVYLCASSLDHTDTQYFGPGTRLTVL.

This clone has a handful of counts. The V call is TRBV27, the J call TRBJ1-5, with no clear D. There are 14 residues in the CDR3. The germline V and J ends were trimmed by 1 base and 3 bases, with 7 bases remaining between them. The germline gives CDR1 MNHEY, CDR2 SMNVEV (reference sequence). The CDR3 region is CASSLWGNNQPQHF. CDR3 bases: TGTGCCAGCAGTTTATGGGGAAACAATCAGCCCCAGCATTTT.

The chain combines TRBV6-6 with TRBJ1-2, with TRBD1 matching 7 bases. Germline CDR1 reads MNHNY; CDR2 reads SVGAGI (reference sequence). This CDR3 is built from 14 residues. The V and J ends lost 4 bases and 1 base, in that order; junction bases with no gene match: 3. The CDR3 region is CASSFNRGNYGYTF. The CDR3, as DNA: TGTGCCAGCAGTTTCAACAGGGGTAACTATGGCTACACCTTC.

As DNA, the CDR3 is TGTGCCAGCAGCAAAGATCGGTCCGAGGGGACCCAGTACTTC. Amino acid sequence: CASSKDRSEGTQYF. V gene TRBV21-1 combines with J gene TRBJ2-5; the table assigns TRBD2, which was not confirmed against the DNA. TRBV21-1 is termed a pseudogene. This CDR3 has 14 amino acids.